The T cell receptor (beta chain) under discussion was sequenced for a study of blood T cell repertoires in COVID-19 (dated by TCRdb to about 2020). About the study as a whole: The collaborator samples originated in the United States, Italy and Spain and spanned the acute and convalescent phases of COVID-19. The material from the prospective study consisted of cDNA or gDNA derived from T cells, B-cell-depleted T cells, or PBMCs. The dataset comprised deeply sampled blood TCRbeta repertoires from subjects exposed to, actively infected with, or recovered from COVID-19. The repertoires were released in a freely available public database intended as a resource for research on the immune response to SARS-CoV-2. Samples came from the ongoing ImmuneRACE study (first 160 participants) plus 1,254 subjects from 6 global collaborators. A de-identified subject ID, COVID-19 status, age in years and sex were almost always included in the sample metadata. Where available, HLA class I and class II types were obtained from metadata supplied by the sample provider rather than from assay-based typing. The research as a whole found: Clinical and demographic metadata were provided uncurated, with the amount varying by source and participant.

CDR1 and CDR2 (MNHEY, SVGAGI) derive from the germline V gene. The germline V and J ends show losses of 0 bases and 7 bases respectively, and no gene match explains 2 bases of the junction. From its cysteine to its phenylalanine, the CDR3 spans 15 amino acids. The entry retains the CDR3 DNA only, 45 bases that are in frame from base 1. Whole blood was collected in K2EDTA tubes by collaborating institutions according to the institutions' own protocols. Collaborator samples were shipped for TCRbeta analysis as frozen whole blood, isolated PBMCs, or DNA extracted from either sample type. The immunoSEQ Assay, a bias-controlled multiplex PCR, was used to amplify TCRbeta CDR3 regions from genomic DNA. As for the original processing: Nucleated cell counts per sample were estimated from amplification of reference gene primers within the assay. Sequence reads were collapsed and filtered to measure the absolute abundance of every unique TCRbeta CDR3 rearrangement. For each sample, productive Simpson clonality was calculated as the square root of Simpson's diversity index across productive rearrangements. The immuneACCESS repertoire file appears here via TCRdb, limited to in-frame rearrangements. These files lack a portion of the clones; in checked studies, under half of the deficit traces to unresolved V genes, and the cause of the others is not known. That table gives V, J and clone size, and the DNA gave D and trimming. This sample is represented by about 300,000 clones; 80% to 90% of them were singletons. The ten largest clones add up to roughly 1.3% of the sample.

Remarks on this clone: This receptor's antigen is unknown. There are no base qualities to consult, and no much larger clone falls within one base.

The source of this sequence is a woman aged 50 to 60 with acute or convalescent COVID-19. The sequence is built from TRBV6-5 and TRBJ2-2; TRBD2 aligns with 10 central bases. The specimen was peripheral blood. The DNA sequence is given as TGTGCCAGCAGTTACTCCCAGCGGGAGGGCGGGGAGCTGTTTTTT. Its product reads: CASSYSQREGGELFF.